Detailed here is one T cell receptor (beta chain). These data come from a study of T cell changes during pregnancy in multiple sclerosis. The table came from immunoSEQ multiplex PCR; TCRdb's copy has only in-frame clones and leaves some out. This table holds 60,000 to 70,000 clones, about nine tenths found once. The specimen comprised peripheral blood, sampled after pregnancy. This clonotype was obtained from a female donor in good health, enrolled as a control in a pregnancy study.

DNA of the CDR3: TGTGCCAGCAGTTATGGACAGTCCTATGGCTACACCTTC. This translates into CASSYGQSYGYTF. The chain has TRBV11-2 and TRBJ1-2; tentative D call: TRBD1 (6 bases). The germline CDR1 and CDR2 sequences are SGHAT and FQNNGV. V lost 6 bases, J lost 4 bases, and 12 bases lay in between. CDR3 length equals 13 residues.